One and the same sample provided the 20 T cell receptor beta chains below, sequenced in a study of CD8 T cells in Susac syndrome. With random hexamers, reverse transcription was performed on roughly 0.5 to 1 ug of RNA. TCRdb used MiXCR to reprocess the immunoSEQ multiplex PCR reads, holding one entry per CDR3 protein. The sample consists of some 400,000 distinct CDR3 sequences, approximately 85% of them appearing once. The sample taken for sequencing was CD8+ T cells from PBMCs. The origin of the receptors is a human donor with multiple sclerosis.

This clonotype has a handful of counts. This chain joins TRBV7-2 and TRBJ1-5, with TRBD1 identical over 7 bases. Looked up from germline, CDR1 is SGHTA and CDR2 is FQGNSA. V shed 5 bases and J 5 bases; nucleotides not matched to a gene: 15. The CDR3 has 17 residues. The CDR3 region has the DNA TGTGCCAGCAGCATCGCGCCCTACAGGGGATTAGATCAGCCCCAGCATTTT. It translates to CASSIAPYRGLDQPQHF. The complete variable domain, with remaining parts taken from reference TRBV7-2 and TRBJ1-5, reads GAGVSQSPSNKVTEKGKDVELRCDPISGHTALYWYRQSLGQGLEFLIYFQGNSAPDKSGLPSDRFSAERTGGSVSTLTIQRTQQEDSAVYLCASSIAPYRGLDQPQHFGDGTRLSIL.

The chain combines TRBV11-3 with TRBJ2-3; D unresolved. From germline, CDR1 is SGHNT and CDR2 YENEEA. The V end lost 0 bases, the J end lost 3 bases, and 4 bases lay between the germline ends. CDR3 length: 13 amino acids. CDR3 sequence reads: CASSLDQTDTQYF. The CDR3 DNA is TGTGCCAGCAGCTTAGATCAGACAGATACGCAGTATTTT.

The V gene is TRBV30, the J gene TRBJ1-5; D is uncertain. The CDR3 runs 14 residues. Germline CDR1 GTSNPN, CDR2 SVGIG (reference sequence). V was shortened by 1 base and J by 0 bases, with 7 bases between the two germline ends. CDR3: CAWSGVYSNQPQHF. CDR3 DNA: TGTGCCTGGAGTGGCGTTTATAGCAATCAGCCCCAGCATTTT.

This chain uses TRBV21-1 with TRBJ1-1. TRBV21-1 is a pseudogene segment. This CDR3 spans 13 amino acids. CDR3 loop: CASSATVGTEAFF. CDR3 nucleotides: TGTGCCAGCAGCGCGACGGTCGGCACTGAAGCTTTCTTT.

The V and J genes are TRBV5-1 and TRBJ1-2; 8 positions match TRBD1. This CDR3 contains 15 residues. V gave up 0 bases and J gave up 2 bases; unmatched junction bases: 3. Germline CDR1 SGHRS, CDR2 YFSETQ. The CDR3 DNA sequence: TGCGCCAGCAGCTTGGCCCAGGGGGCGAACTATGGCTACACCTTC. Protein sequence: CASSLAQGANYGYTF.

This chain uses TRBV27 with TRBJ2-5, with D possibly matching TRBD1 (5 bases). V lost 0 bases to trimming and J lost 3 bases, with 23 bases between them. The CDR3 is made up of 19 amino acids. CDR1 and CDR2 from the germline V gene are MNHEY and SMNVEV (reference sequence). CDR3: CASSLSFQGPPGPKETQYF. The CDR3 nucleotides are TGTGCCAGCAGTTTATCTTTCCAGGGTCCCCCGGGTCCCAAAGAGACCCAGTACTTC.

This clonotype turned up a few times. V gene TRBV6-1 combines with J gene TRBJ2-5; possible D gene TRBD2, 6 bases. CDR3 length equals 14 residues. The germline gives CDR1 MNHNS, CDR2 SASEGT. V lost 5 bases, J lost 5 bases, and 15 bases lay in between. The CDR3 loop reads CASSSDGGGETQYF. CDR3 in DNA: TGTGCCAGCAGTTCGGACGGCGGAGGGGAGACCCAGTACTTC.

This clonotype was found a few times. The chain links TRBV6-1 to TRBJ2-7, with 8 bases identical to TRBD1. This CDR3 is built from 14 residues. The germline gives CDR1 MNHNS, CDR2 SASEGT. Trimming removed 5 bases from V and 5 bases from J; junction bases left unmatched: 8. The CDR3 is CASSPRTGINEQYF. The DNA of the CDR3 is TGTGCCAGCAGTCCCCGGACAGGGATAAACGAGCAGTACTTC.

The genes are TRBV5-4 and TRBJ2-4, with D perhaps assigned TRBD1 or TRBD2 (5 bases each). The CDR3 contains 14 residues. CDR1 is SGHNT, CDR2 YYREEE, per germline (reference sequence). The V and J ends lost 0 bases and 5 bases respectively, with 9 bases between them. The CDR3 loop is CASSLVGPENIQYF. Written as DNA, the CDR3 is TGTGCCAGCAGCTTGGTGGGACCAGAAAACATTCAGTACTTC.

The rearrangement uses TRBV15 and TRBJ2-3; TRBD1 or TRBD2 may be the D gene (5 bases each). CDR1 and CDR2 from the germline V gene are LNHNV and YYDKDF (reference sequence). Deletions cut 11 bases from V and 2 bases from J, with 17 bases between. This CDR3 has 14 amino acids. The CDR3 protein is CASRGPAYTDTQYF. As DNA, the CDR3 is TGTGCCTCCCGGGGCCCTGCCTACACAGATACGCAGTATTTT.

V usage is TRBV30 and J usage is TRBJ1-1; TRBD1 matches 7 bases. The J segment lost 7 bases and the V segment lost 2 bases, leaving 7 bases of the junction unmatched. This CDR3 has 13 residues. Germline lookup yields CDR1 GTSNPN and CDR2 SVGIG (reference sequence). CDR3 bases: TGTGCCTGGAGTCATTTCGGGACAGATGAAGCTTTCTTT. Translating it yields CAWSHFGTDEAFF.

The gene calls are TRBV14 and TRBJ2-5; D not certain. Trimming pared 1 base from V and 1 base from J, leaving 4 bases between. CDR3 size: 13 residues. Germline lookup yields CDR1 SGHDN and CDR2 FVKESK. The DNA of the CDR3 is TGTGCCAGCAGCCAAGCCTTCCAAGAGACCCAGTACTTC. Its protein is CASSQAFQETQYF.

This clonotype appeared a few times. The chain couples TRBV30 to TRBJ1-1; D uncertain. There are 14 residues in the CDR3. V lost 5 bases to trimming and J lost 4 bases, with 17 bases between them. Germline assignment: CDR1 GTSNPN and CDR2 SVGIG (reference sequence). The CDR3 protein is CAWGLLRAGTEAFF. The DNA of the CDR3 is TGTGCCTGGGGACTGCTCCGGGCGGGCACTGAAGCTTTCTTT.

The V gene is TRBV27, the J gene TRBJ1-4, with 7 bases that match TRBD1. V was pared by 5 bases and J by 8 bases, with 11 bases of the junction left unmatched. CDR1 MNHEY and CDR2 SMNVEV come from the germline V gene (reference sequence). CDR3 length equals 15 residues. This CDR3 reads CASSRLTGPGEKLFF. CDR3 nucleotide sequence: TGTGCCAGCAGTAGACTGACAGGGCCAGGGGAAAAACTGTTTTTT.

The V and J genes are TRBV4-1 and TRBJ2-7; either TRBD1 or TRBD2 may supply D (6 bases each). Germline V gene sequence: CDR1 MGHRA, CDR2 YSYEKL. This CDR3 spans 18 amino acids. V gave up 0 bases and J gave up 6 bases, with 24 bases separating them. CDR3 nucleotide sequence: TGCGCCAGCAGCCAAGATGTACTAGACAGGCCGATCGGGGGCGAGCAGTACTTC. Translation gives CASSQDVLDRPIGGEQYF.

This clonotype is a singleton in its sample. The rearrangement joins TRBV6-5 to TRBJ1-2; D not resolved. V gave up 0 bases and J gave up 1 base, with 18 bases separating them. The CDR3 sequence is 18 residues long. Germline loops: CDR1 MNHEY, CDR2 SVGAGI. The CDR3 reads CASSYSISAAPFNYGYTF. In nucleotides, the CDR3 is TGTGCCAGCAGTTACTCGATTTCGGCAGCGCCTTTTAACTATGGCTACACCTTC.

The rearrangement joins TRBV28 to TRBJ2-1, with 7 bases identical to TRBD1. Germline V gene sequence: CDR1 MDHEN, CDR2 SYDVKM. V dropped 8 bases and J dropped 2; count of bases not matched to a gene: 12. There are 16 residues in the CDR3. This chain's CDR3 is CASGPRQGVTYNEQFF. The DNA of the CDR3 is TGTGCCAGCGGACCTCGACAGGGAGTAACCTACAATGAGCAGTTCTTC.

The CDR3 region is CASSLGHPRCSYNEQFF. The CDR3 region has the DNA TGTGCCAGCAGTTTAGGGCACCCTCGATGCTCCTACAATGAGCAGTTCTTC. The rearrangement links TRBV27 to TRBJ2-1; no reliable D call. The V end was cut by 2 bases, the J end by 0 bases, with 14 bases between. The CDR3 is made up of 17 amino acids. Germline CDR1 reads MNHEY; CDR2 reads SMNVEV (reference sequence).

This clonotype has just a few counts. J is TRBJ2-7 and V is TRBV4-1; 9 nucleotides agree with TRBD1. This CDR3 comprises 15 residues. The V gene end was trimmed by 0 bases and the J gene end by 3 bases; junction bases not matched to a gene: 3. Germline CDR1 reads MGHRA; CDR2 reads YSYEKL. Here the CDR3 reads CASSQDRGQGYEQYF. In DNA, the CDR3 is TGCGCCAGCAGCCAAGATCGGGGACAGGGCTACGAGCAGTACTTC.

This chain links TRBV18 with TRBJ2-2; D not resolved. CDR1 is KGHSH and CDR2 is LQKENI in the germline V gene. This CDR3 has 15 residues. V gave up 2 bases and J gave up 3 bases, with 10 bases separating them. Here the CDR3 DNA reads TGTGCCAGCTCACCATGGACGCCTTACACCGGGGAGCTGTTTTTT. It yields the protein CASSPWTPYTGELFF.